Below, one TCR beta chain is given with its context. Its antigen is still unknown. Treatment reported: approximately 11-day PBMC culture with coronavirus spike peptide pools or control peptides (ViraFEST assay). At the Johns Hopkins FTIC core, DNA taken from cultured CD4+ T cells was sequenced by way of the Oncomine TCR Beta short-read assay. TCRdb redid the calling of the PCR reads with MiXCR, one entry per CDR3 protein. The sample consists of 20,000 or so distinct CDR3 sequences, about 61% of them appearing once. This sample was included in a study of vaccination and CD4 T cells after COVID-19. Overall study: Timing of post-vaccine sample collection was a median about 76 days after dose two, with a range of 14 to 241.

Study-level points and caveats: A nonsignificant median increase from about 22 to 38 SARS-CoV-2-reactive clonotypes was observed.

Sequencing used CD4+ T cells from blood, cultured in vitro. This TCR came from a human donor who had recovered from COVID-19.

DNA of the CDR3: TGTGCCAGCAGCCCAGACGTAAAACGATACACTGAAGCTTTCTTT. Protein sequence: CASSPDVKRYTEAFF. This chain links TRBV7-9 with TRBJ1-1; D remains ambiguous. V gave up 5 bases and J gave up 3 bases, with 16 bases separating them. CDR1 and CDR2 from the germline V gene are SEHNR and FQNEAQ (reference sequence). The CDR3 has 15 residues.